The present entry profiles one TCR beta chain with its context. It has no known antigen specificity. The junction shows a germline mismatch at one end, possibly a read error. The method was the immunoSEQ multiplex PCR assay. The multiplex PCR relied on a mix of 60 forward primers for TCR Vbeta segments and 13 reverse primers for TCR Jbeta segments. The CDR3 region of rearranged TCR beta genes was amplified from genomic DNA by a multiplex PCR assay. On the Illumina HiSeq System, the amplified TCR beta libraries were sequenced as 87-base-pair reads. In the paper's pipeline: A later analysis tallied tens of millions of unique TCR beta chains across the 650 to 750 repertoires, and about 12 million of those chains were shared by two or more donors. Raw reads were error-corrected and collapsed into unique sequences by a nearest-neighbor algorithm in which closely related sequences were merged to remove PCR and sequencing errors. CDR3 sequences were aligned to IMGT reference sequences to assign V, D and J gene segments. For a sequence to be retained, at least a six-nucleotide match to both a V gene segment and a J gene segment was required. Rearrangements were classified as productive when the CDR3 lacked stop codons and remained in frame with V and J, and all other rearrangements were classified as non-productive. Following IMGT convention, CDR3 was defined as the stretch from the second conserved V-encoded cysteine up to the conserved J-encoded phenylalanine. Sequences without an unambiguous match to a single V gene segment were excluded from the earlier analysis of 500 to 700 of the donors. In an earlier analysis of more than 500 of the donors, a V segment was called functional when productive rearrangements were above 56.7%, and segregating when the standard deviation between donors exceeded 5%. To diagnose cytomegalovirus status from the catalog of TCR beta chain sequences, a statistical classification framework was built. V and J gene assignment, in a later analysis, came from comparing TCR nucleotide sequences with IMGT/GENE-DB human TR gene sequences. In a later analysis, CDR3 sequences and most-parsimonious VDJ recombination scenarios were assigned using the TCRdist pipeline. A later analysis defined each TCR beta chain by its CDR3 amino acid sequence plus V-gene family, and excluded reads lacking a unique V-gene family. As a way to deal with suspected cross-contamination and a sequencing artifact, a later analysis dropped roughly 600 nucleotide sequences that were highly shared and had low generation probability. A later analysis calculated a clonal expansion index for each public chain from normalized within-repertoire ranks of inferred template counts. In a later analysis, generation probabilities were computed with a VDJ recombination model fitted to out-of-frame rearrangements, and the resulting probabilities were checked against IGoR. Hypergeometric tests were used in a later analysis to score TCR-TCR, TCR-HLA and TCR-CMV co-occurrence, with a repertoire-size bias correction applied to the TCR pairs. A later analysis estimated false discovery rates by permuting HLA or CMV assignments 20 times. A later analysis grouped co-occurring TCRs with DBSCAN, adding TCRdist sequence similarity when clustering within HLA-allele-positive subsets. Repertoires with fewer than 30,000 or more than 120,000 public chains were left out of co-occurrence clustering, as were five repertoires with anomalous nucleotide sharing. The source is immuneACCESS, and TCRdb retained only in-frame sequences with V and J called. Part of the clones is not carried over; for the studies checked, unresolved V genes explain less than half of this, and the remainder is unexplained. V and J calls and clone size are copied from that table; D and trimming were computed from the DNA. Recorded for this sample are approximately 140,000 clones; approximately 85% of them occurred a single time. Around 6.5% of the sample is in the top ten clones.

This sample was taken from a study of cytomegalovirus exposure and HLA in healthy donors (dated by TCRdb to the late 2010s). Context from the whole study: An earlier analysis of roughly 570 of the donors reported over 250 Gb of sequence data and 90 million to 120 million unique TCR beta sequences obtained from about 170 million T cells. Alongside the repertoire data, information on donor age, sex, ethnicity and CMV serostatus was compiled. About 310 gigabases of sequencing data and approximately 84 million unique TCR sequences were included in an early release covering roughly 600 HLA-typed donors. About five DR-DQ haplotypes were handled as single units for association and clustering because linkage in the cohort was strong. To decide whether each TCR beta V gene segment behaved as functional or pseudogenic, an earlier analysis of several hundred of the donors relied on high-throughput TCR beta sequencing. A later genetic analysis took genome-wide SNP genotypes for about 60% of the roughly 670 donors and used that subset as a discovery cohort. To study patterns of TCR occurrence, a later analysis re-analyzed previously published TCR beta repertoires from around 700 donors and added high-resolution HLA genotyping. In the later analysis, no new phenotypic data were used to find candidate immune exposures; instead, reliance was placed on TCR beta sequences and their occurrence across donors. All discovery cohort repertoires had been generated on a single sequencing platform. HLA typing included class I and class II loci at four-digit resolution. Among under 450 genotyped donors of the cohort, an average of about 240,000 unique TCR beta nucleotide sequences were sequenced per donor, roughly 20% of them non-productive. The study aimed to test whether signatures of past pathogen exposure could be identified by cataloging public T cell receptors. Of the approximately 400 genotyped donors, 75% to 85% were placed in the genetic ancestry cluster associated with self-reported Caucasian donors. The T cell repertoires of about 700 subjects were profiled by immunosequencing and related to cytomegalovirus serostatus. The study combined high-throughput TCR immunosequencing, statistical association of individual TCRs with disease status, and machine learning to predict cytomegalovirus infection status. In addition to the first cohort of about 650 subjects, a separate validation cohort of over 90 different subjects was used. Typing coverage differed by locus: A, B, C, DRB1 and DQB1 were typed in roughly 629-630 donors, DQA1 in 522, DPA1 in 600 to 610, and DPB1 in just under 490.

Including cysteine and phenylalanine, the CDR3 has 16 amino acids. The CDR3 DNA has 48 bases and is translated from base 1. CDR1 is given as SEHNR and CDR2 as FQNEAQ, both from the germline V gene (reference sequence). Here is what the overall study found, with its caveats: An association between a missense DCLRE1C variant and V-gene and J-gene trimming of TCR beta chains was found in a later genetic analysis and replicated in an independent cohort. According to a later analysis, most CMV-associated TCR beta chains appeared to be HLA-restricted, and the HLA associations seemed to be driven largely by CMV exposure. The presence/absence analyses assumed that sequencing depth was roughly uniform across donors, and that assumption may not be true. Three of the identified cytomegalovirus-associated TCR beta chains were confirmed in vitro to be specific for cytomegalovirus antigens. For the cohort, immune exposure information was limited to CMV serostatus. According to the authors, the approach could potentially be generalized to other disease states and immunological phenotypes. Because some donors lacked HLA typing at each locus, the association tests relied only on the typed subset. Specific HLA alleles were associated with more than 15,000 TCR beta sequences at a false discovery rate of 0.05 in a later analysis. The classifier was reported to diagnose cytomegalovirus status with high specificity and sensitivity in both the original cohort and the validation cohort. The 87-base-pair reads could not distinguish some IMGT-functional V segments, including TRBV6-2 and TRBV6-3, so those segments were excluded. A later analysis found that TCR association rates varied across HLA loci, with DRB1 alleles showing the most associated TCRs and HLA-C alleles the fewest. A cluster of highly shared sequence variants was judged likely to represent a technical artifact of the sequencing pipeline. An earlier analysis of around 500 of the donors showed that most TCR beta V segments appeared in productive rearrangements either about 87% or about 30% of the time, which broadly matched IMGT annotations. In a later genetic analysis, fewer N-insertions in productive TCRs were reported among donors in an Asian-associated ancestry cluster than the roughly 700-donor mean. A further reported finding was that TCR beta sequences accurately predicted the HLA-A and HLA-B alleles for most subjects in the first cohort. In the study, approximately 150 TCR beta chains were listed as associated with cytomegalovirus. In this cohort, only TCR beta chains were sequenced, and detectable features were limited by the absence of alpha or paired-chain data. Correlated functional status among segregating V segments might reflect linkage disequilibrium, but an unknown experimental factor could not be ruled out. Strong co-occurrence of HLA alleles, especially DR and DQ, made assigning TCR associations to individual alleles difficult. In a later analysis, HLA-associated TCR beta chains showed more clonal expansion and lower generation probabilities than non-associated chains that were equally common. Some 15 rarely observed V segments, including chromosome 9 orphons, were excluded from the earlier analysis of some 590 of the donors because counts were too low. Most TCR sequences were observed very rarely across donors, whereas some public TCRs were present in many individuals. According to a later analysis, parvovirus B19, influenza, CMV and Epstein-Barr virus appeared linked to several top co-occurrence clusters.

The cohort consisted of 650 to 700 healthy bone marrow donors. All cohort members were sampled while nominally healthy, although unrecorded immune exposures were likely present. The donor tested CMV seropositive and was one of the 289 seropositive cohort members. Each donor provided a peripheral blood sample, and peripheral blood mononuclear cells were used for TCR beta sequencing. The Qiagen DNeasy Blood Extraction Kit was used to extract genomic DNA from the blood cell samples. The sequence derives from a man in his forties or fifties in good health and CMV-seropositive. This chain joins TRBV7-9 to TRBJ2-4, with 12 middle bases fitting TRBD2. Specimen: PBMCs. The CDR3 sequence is CSSRPTSGRAKNIQYF. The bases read TGTTCCAGCAGACCAACTAGCGGGAGGGCCAAAAACATTCAGTACTTC.